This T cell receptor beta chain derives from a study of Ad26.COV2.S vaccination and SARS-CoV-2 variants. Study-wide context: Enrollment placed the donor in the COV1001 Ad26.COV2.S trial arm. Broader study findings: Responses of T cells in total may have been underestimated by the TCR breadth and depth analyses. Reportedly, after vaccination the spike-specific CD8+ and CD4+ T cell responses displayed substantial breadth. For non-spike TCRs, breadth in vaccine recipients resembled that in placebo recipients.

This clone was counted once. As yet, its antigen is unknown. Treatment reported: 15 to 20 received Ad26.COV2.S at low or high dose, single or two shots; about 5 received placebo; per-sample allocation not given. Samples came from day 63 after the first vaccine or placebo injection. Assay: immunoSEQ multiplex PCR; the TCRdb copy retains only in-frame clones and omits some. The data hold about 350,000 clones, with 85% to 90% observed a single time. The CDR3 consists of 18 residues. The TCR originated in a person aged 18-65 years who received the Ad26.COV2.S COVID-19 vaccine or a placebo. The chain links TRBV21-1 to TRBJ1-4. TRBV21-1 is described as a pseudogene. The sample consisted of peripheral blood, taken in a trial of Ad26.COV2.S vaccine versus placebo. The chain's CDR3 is CASSKPRDGRCTNEKLFF. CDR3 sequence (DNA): TGTGCCAGCAGCAAACCCCGGGACGGCAGATGTACTAATGAAAAACTGTTTTTT.